This entry is about one T cell receptor (beta chain). Authors' analysis steps: Reference gene primer amplification in the assay estimated nucleated cell counts. Only in-frame clones appear in the TCRdb table, and some are missing; sequencing was by immunoSEQ multiplex PCR. The V and J calls and clone size are taken from that table; D and trimming were inferred from the DNA. Among 120,000 or so clones, around nine tenths were seen once, and the ten largest hold 4% to 5%. The data stem from a study of blood T cell repertoires in COVID-19. Study in general: Whether acute or convalescent, the COVID-19 samples came from the United States, Italy and Spain. PBMCs, B-cell-depleted T cells, or T cells provided the cDNA or gDNA that made up the material.

Enrolment of Seattle patients took place during active infection, and they were followed longitudinally. The CDR3 is 13 residues long. V was clipped by 1 base and J by 3 bases, with 7 bases between them. Germline CDR1 and CDR2: GTSNPN and SVGIG (reference sequence). The chain recombines TRBV30 with TRBJ1-5, with TRBD1 as a possible D gene (5 bases). The sample comprised peripheral blood. The receptor comes from a man aged 55 to 70 with COVID-19, enrolled during active disease. The CDR3 DNA is TGTGCCTGGAGTGGACAGTTCAATCAGCCCCAGCATTTT. Amino acids: CAWSGQFNQPQHF. The variable domain in full, completed from reference TRBV30 and TRBJ1-5, reads SQTIHQWPATLVQPVGSPLSLECTVEGTSNPNLYWYRQAAGRGLQLLFYSVGIGQISSEVPQNLSASRPQDRQFILSSKKLLLSDSGFYLCAWSGQFNQPQHFGDGTRLSIL.